This T cell receptor beta chain came from a study of somatic mutations in cytotoxic T cells in rheumatoid arthritis. Broader study findings: Rheumatoid arthritis patients showed CD8+ clonality increasing with age, unlike healthy controls. For about an eighth of the roughly 65 patients, a single CD8+ clone accounted for more than 20% of CD8+ cells. Age-matched healthy controls and rheumatoid arthritis patients had CD8+ T-cell clonality that did not differ significantly.

Clones were read by immunoSEQ multiplex PCR, and TCRdb kept only the in-frame ones, dropping some. The sample yields about 5,600 clones, roughly four fifths seen once. J was trimmed by 5 bases and V by 4 bases; bases with no gene match: 8. Germline CDR1 reads SGDLS; CDR2 reads YYNGEE. The CDR3 consists of 14 residues. Once isolated by positive magnetic bead selection, the CD4+ and CD8+ cells had their purity checked by flow cytometry. Comments on this clone: Antigen: not known.

The chain has TRBV9 and TRBJ1-2; 7 positions agree with TRBD1. The TCR sequence derives from an adult with rheumatoid arthritis. The sample taken for sequencing was CD8+ T cells sorted from blood. The CDR3 loop reads CASSPGTALYGYTF. The DNA for the CDR3 is TGTGCCAGCAGCCCCGGGACAGCCCTTTATGGCTACACCTTC.